These 6 T cell receptor beta chains share one sample of origin, sequenced in a study of blood T cell repertoires in COVID-19. TCRdb keeps only in-frame clones here, not all; method: immunoSEQ multiplex PCR. The data contain under 500,000 clones, approximately 92% of them singletons. Sequenced input: PBMCs or T cells enriched from blood (not recorded which). These receptors came from a man younger than 45 who had recovered from COVID-19.

This chain joins TRBV21-1 and TRBJ2-7; the tabulated D call, TRBD1, remains unverified against the DNA. TRBV21-1 is a known pseudogene. There are 14 residues in the CDR3. CDR3 loop: CASSKVHTFCEQYF. The CDR3 DNA follows: TGTGCCAGCAGCAAAGTTCATACATTCTGCGAGCAGTACTTC.

This sequence joins TRBV7-8 and TRBJ2-7, with TRBD2 matching over 14 bases. Germline V gives CDR1 SGHVS, CDR2 FQNEAQ. The CDR3 has 14 amino acids. The V gene end was trimmed by 4 bases and the J gene end by 11 bases; junction bases not matched to a gene: 7. The CDR3 reads CASSSRTSGRSEYF. The CDR3 region has the DNA TGTGCCAGCAGCTCGAGGACTAGCGGGAGGTCGGAGTACTTC.

V usage is TRBV24-1 and J usage is TRBJ2-2; D unclear. This CDR3 is built from 14 residues. V was trimmed by 3 bases and J by 4 bases, leaving 8 bases between them. CDR1 is KGHDR and CDR2 is SFDVKD in the germline V gene. DNA of the CDR3: TGTGCCACCAGTGATATGAGGTTCACCGGGGAGCTGTTTTTT. Translation gives CATSDMRFTGELFF.

The chain links TRBV14 to TRBJ1-6; D gene uncertain. The germline V gene encodes CDR1 SGHDN and CDR2 FVKESK. V dropped 6 bases and J dropped 6 bases, with 15 bases sitting between them. The CDR3 runs 15 residues. CDR3 loop: CASSRTSLLNSPLHF. The CDR3 nucleotides read TGTGCCAGCAGTCGAACGTCGTTACTTAATTCACCCCTCCACTTT.

This clone was detected only a few times. The rearrangement links TRBV12-5 to TRBJ2-1; D gene ambiguous. Germline CDR1 is LGHNT and CDR2 is FRNRAP. V was clipped by 5 bases and J by 7 bases, with 9 bases between them. The CDR3 runs 12 residues. The CDR3 loop is CASGRLMNEQFF. Written as DNA, the CDR3 is TGTGCTAGTGGTCGACTTATGAATGAGCAGTTCTTC.

CDR3: CASSQDVLANEQFF. CDR3 nucleotide sequence: TGTGCCAGCAGCCAAGATGTACTAGCGAATGAGCAGTTCTTC. This sequence joins TRBV4-2 and TRBJ2-1; 7 positions match TRBD2. With V trimmed by 0 bases and J by 7 bases, 3 bases remained unmatched. The CDR3 loop spans 14 amino acids. Germline CDR1 and CDR2: LGHNA and YNFKEQ.